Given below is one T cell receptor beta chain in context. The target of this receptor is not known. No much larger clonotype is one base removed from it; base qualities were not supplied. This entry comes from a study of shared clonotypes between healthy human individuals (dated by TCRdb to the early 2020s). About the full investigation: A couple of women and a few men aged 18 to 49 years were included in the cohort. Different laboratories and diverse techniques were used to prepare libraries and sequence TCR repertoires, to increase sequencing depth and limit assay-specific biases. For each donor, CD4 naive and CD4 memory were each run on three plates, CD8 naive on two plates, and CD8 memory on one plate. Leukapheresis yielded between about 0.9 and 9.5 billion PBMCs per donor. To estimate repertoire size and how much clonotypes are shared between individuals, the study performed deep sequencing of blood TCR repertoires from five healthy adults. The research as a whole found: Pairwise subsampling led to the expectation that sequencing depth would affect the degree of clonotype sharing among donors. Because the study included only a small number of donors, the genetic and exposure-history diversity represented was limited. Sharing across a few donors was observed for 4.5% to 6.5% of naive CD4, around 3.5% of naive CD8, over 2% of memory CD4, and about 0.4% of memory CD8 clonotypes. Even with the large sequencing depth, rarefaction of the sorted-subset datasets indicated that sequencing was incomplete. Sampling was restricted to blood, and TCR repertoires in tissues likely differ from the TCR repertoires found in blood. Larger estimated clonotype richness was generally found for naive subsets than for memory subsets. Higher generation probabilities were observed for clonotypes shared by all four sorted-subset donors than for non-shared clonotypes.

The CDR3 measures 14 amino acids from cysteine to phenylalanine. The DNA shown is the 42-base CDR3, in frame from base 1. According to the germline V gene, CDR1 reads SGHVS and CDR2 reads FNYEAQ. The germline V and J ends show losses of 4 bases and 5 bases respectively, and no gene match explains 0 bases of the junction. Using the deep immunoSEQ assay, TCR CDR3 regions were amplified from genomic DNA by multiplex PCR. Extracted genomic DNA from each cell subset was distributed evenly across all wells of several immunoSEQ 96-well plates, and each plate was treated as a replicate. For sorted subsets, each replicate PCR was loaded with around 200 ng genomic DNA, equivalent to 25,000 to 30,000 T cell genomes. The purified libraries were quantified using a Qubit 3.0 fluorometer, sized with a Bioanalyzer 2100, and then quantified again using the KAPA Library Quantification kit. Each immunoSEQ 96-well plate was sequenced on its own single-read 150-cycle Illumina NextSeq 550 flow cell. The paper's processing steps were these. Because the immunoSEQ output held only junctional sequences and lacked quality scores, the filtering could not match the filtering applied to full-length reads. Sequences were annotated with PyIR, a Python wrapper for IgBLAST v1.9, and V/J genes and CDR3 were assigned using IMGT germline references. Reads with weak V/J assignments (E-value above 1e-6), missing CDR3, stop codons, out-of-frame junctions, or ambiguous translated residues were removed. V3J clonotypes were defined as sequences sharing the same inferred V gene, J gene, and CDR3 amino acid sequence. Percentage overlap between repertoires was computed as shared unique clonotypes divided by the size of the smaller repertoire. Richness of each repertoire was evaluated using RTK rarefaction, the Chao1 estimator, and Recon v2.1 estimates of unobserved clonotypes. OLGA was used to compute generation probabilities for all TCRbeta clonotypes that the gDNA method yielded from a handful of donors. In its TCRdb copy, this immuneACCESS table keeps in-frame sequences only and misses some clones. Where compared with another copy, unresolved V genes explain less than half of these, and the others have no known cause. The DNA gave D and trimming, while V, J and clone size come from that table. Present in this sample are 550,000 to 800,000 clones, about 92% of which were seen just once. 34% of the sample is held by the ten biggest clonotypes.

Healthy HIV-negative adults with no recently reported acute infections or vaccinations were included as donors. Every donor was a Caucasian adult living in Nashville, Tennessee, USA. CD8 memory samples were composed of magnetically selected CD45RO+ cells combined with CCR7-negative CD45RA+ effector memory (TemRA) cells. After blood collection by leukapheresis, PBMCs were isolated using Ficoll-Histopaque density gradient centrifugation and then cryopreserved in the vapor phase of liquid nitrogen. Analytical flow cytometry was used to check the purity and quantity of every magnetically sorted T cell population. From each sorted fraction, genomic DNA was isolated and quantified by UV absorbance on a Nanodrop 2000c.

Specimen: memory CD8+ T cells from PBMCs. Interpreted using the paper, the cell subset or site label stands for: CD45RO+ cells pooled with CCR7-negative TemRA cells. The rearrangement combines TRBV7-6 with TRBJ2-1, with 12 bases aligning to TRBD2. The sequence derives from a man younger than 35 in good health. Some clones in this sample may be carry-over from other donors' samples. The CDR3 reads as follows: CASSSSGGDNEQFF. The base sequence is TGTGCCAGCAGCTCTAGCGGGGGGGACAATGAGCAGTTCTTC.